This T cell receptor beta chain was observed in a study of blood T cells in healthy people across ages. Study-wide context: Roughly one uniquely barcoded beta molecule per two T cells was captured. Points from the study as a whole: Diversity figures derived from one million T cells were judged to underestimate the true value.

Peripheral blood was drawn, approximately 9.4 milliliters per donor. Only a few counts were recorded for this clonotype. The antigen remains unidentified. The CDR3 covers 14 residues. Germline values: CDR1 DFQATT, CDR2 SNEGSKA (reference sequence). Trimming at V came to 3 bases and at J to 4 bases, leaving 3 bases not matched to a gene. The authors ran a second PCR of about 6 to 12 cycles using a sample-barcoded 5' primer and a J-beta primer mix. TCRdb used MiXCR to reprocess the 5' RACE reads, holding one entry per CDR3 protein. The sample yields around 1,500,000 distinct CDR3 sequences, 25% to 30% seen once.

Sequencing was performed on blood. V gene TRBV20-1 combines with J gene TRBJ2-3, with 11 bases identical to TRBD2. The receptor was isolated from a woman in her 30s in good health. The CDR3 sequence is CSASSGRASDTQYF. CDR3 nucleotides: TGCAGTGCTAGTAGCGGGAGGGCTTCAGATACGCAGTATTTT.